The present entry profiles one TCR beta chain with its context. The antigen remains unidentified. This sample stems from a study of siplizumab effects on memory and regulatory T cells. Study observations and caveats: Confirmatory evidence of suppressive function in proliferating siplizumab-culture Tregs was not obtained. The authors mapped only a minor fraction of alloreactive clones to unstimulated subsets.

Using immunoSEQ multiplex PCR, the repertoire was profiled, and TCRdb retains in-frame clones only, with some absent. The sample contains over 85,000 clones, around 90% of which appear only once. The origin of this receptor is a human donor in good health. The sample taken for sequencing was CD4+ T cells sorted from blood.

For the CDR3, the DNA is TGTGCCAGCTCACCACAGAATCGCTACAATGAGCAGTTCTTC. This sequence encodes CASSPQNRYNEQFF. The chain employs TRBV18 and TRBJ2-1, with no clear D. V was clipped by 1 base and J by 3 bases, with 7 bases between them. The CDR3 has 14 residues. CDR1 and CDR2 from the germline V gene are KGHSH and LQKENI.